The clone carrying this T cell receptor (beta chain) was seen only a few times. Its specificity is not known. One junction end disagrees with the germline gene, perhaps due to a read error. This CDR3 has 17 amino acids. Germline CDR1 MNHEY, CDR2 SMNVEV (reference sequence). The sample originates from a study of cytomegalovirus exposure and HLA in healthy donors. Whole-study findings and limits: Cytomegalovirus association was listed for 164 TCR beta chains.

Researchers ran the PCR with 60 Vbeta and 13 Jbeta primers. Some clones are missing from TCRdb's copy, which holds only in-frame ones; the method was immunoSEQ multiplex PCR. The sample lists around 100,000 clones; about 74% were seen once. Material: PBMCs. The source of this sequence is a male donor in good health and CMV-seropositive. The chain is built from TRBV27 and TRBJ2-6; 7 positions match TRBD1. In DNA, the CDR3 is TGTGCCAGTGCTGAATCCAGGGGGAAGTCTGGGGCCAACGGCCTGACTTTC. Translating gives CASAESRGKSGANGLTF.